This TCR beta chain was identified in a study of T cell responses to AZD1222 COVID-19 vaccine. Measured with immunoSEQ multiplex PCR; TCRdb has only the in-frame clones, and not every one. The sample has roughly 50,000 clones; about 88% are singletons. As concerns this clone: Its antigen is unknown.

General study points: Recipients of AZD1222 seropositive at baseline numbered only 6 or 7. A reported finding is that nearly half of spike-specific TCRs target unmutated variant regions. Once two AZD1222 doses were given, Spike-specific TCR breadth and depth went up.

V was trimmed by 1 base and J by 0 bases, leaving 10 bases between them. The CDR3 is 16 amino acids. Per germline, CDR1 LNHNV and CDR2 YYDKDF (reference sequence). The specimen was peripheral blood, collected 28 days after the second AZD1222 dose. The chain carries TRBV15 and TRBJ1-3; D gene uncertain. The clonotype comes from an adult who received the AZD1222 COVID-19 vaccine. CDR3 protein: CATSRGTASSGNTIYF. The CDR3 DNA reads as TGTGCCACCAGCAGAGGAACGGCCAGCTCTGGAAACACCATATATTTT. The full variable domain, its missing parts supplied by reference TRBV15 and TRBJ1-3, is DAMVIQNPRYQVTQFGKPVTLSCSQTLNHNVMYWYQQKSSQAPKLLFHYYDKDFNNEADTPDNFQSRRPNTSFCFLDIRSPGLGDTAMYLCATSRGTASSGNTIYFGEGSWLTVV.